What follows is one T cell receptor (beta chain) and its context. Its antigen is unknown. This record belongs to a study of OX40 agonist ivuxolimab in advanced cancers. In the study overall: Checkpoint inhibitors had been given previously to 40% of patients.

Generated by immunoSEQ multiplex PCR, the TCRdb table keeps only in-frame clones and is missing some. The sample has about 72,000 clones, roughly 80% seen once. Autoimmune disease history or systemic immunosuppression disqualified patients. Germline lookup yields CDR1 MNHEY and CDR2 SVGAGI. The CDR3 contains 15 residues. J was trimmed by 3 bases and V by 6 bases; bases with no gene match: 5. Regarding the study as a whole: On average, CD8+ T cells had more expanded clones than CD4+.

J is TRBJ2-7 and V is TRBV6-5, with 13 bases lining up with TRBD2. This TCR was recovered from an adult with an advanced solid tumor such as melanoma, head and neck, liver or kidney cancer. The material sequenced was CD4+ or CD8+ T cells sorted from blood, taken in a trial of the OX40 agonist ivuxolimab. CDR3 region: CASRLGLAGIYEQYF. DNA for the CDR3: TGTGCCAGCAGGCTGGGACTAGCGGGAATCTACGAGCAGTACTTC.